This TCR beta chain is from a study of PD-1 blockade in classical Hodgkin lymphoma. Notes on the study in general: The authors have not defined what causes the repertoire differences, possibly disease activity or prior therapy. Relative to healthy donors, newly diagnosed patients reportedly had lower baseline TCR diversity, which was reported as lower still in relapsed/refractory patients. CD4+ TCR diversity rose significantly by C4D1, and CD8+ TCR diversity did not. Complete responders possessed baseline diversity comparable to newly diagnosed patients.

Patients all relapsed after autologous stem cell transplantation, and there was variation in brentuximab vedotin exposure. Profiling relied on immunoSEQ multiplex PCR, and the TCRdb table lists in-frame clones only, not all of them. Among roughly 96,000 clones listed, 89% were seen once. Trimming took 2 bases from V and 5 from J, leaving 4 bases between them. The V gene's germline CDR1 is MDHEN and CDR2 SYDVKM. The CDR3 totals 11 residues. About this clone itself: No antigen is known for it.

The V call is TRBV28, the J call TRBJ2-7; no firm D call. This material consisted of peripheral blood mononuclear cells (PBMCs), taken before the second cycle of nivolumab. The receptor's source is a human donor with classical Hodgkin lymphoma. The CDR3 DNA follows: TGTGCCAGCAGTTTACGGAACGAGCAGTACTTC. This translates into CASSLRNEQYF.